This entry lists 29 T cell receptor beta chains sequenced from one sample in a study of technical replicates of blood from a few donors. The repertoire was sequenced with immunoSEQ multiplex PCR; TCRdb's copy has only in-frame clones and lacks some. The sample holds roughly 90,000 clones, 90% to 96% seen once. Sequenced sample: T cells isolated from PBMCs. These receptors were obtained from a human donor in good health.

This chain uses TRBV7-2 with TRBJ2-1; 8 bases are shared with TRBD2. The V segment lost 4 bases and the J segment 10 bases; nucleotides outside the gene matches: 12. CDR1 is SGHTA, CDR2 FQGNSA, per germline. This CDR3 is 15 amino acids long. The CDR3 nucleotides read TGTGCCAGCAGCTGGGCACCGGGACTAGGAACGGAGCAGTTCTTC. Residues: CASSWAPGLGTEQFF.

The rearrangement links TRBV6-5 to TRBJ2-7; D ambiguous. From germline, CDR1 is MNHEY and CDR2 SVGAGI. V lost 10 bases and J 5 bases, leaving 15 bases between the germline ends. This CDR3 spans 12 amino acids. CDR3 DNA: TGTGCCACCCGACCAAACAGCAACGAGCAGTACTTC. Protein sequence: CATRPNSNEQYF.

J is TRBJ2-1 and V is TRBV7-9; 7 bases fit TRBD2. The CDR3 covers 16 residues. The V segment lost 1 base and the J segment 3 bases; nucleotides outside the gene matches: 6. CDR1 SEHNR and CDR2 FQNEAQ come from the germline V gene (reference sequence). The CDR3 bases are TGTGCCAGCAGCTTAGTAGGCGGGGGAAACTACAATGAGCAGTTCTTC. Amino acids: CASSLVGGGNYNEQFF.

The CDR3 DNA reads TGCGCCAGCAGCCAAGTGGGGGGGAACTATGGCTACACCTTC. Translated, it gives CASSQVGGNYGYTF. The chain joins TRBV4-1 to TRBJ1-2, with a weak D call TRBD1 (5 bases). Germline CDR1 MGHRA, CDR2 YSYEKL. This CDR3 has 14 amino acids. Between the trimmed V and J ends, which lost 1 base and 2 bases, there was a span of 8 bases.

In this sample, this clone turned up once. This chain joins TRBV7-9 and TRBJ2-7; tentatively, D is TRBD1 (6 bases). The CDR3 has 13 residues. The ends were cut back, 4 bases at V and 3 bases at J, with 10 bases in the middle. CDR1 is SEHNR and CDR2 is FQNEAQ in the germline V gene (reference sequence). CDR3 region: CASSWQGRYEQYF. CDR3 nucleotide sequence: TGTGCCAGCAGCTGGCAGGGGCGCTACGAGCAGTACTTC.

The V gene is TRBV7-2, the J gene TRBJ2-7; D ambiguous. This CDR3 has 13 residues. Trimming removed 2 bases at V and 5 bases at J, with 10 bases between. CDR1 and CDR2 from the germline V gene are SGHTA and FQGNSA. The CDR3 reads CASSLSDSHEQYF. CDR3 bases: TGTGCCAGCAGCTTATCGGATAGCCACGAGCAGTACTTC.

V usage is TRBV28 and J usage is TRBJ2-2; 12 bases are shared with TRBD2. Germline V gene lookup returns CDR1 MDHEN and CDR2 SYDVKM. The ends lost 5 bases at V and 5 bases at J; junction bases unmatched: 3. This CDR3 comprises 15 residues. The CDR3 sequence: CASSPLAGGTGELFF. The CDR3 DNA follows: TGTGCCAGCAGTCCTCTAGCGGGAGGGACCGGGGAGCTGTTTTTT.

A few counts support this clone. The V call is TRBV30, the J call TRBJ1-1; maybe TRBD1 (6 bases). CDR1 is GTSNPN and CDR2 is SVGIG in the germline V gene (reference sequence). The CDR3 has 15 residues. V lost 4 bases to trimming and J lost 6 bases, with 21 bases between them. The CDR3 nucleotides are TGTGCCTGGAAGCTGGCCGGGACATCGACTTCTGAAGCTTTCTTT. It translates to CAWKLAGTSTSEAFF.

V and J are TRBV2 and TRBJ2-3; the D gene is possibly TRBD2 (6 bases). Germline V gene data show CDR1 as SNHLY and CDR2 as FYNNEI. The CDR3 is 13 amino acids. V dropped 8 bases and J dropped 2 bases, with 11 bases sitting between them. The CDR3 sequence is CASGGSNTDTQYF. The DNA of the CDR3 is TGTGCCAGCGGAGGGTCTAACACAGATACGCAGTATTTT.

The V gene is TRBV5-6, the J gene TRBJ2-7; 11 bases align to TRBD2. Germline-derived CDR1 and CDR2 are SGHDT and YYEEEE. Trimming cost V 2 bases and J 2 bases; bases outside gene matches: 3. The length of the CDR3 is 15 residues. This CDR3 reads CASSFKGLAAYEQYF. As DNA, the CDR3 is TGTGCCAGCAGCTTCAAGGGACTAGCGGCCTACGAGCAGTACTTC.

J is TRBJ2-1 and V is TRBV29-1; the D gene is possibly TRBD2 (6 bases). Germline CDR1 SQVTM, CDR2 ANQGSEA. The CDR3 loop spans 13 amino acids. V was shortened by 4 bases and J by 4 bases, with 11 bases between the two germline ends. The CDR3 spells CSVGLDTYNEQFF. The CDR3 DNA is TGCAGCGTTGGACTAGATACGTACAATGAGCAGTTCTTC.

This sequence joins TRBV7-2 and TRBJ2-1; D might be TRBD2 (6 bases). The CDR3 extends over 12 amino acids. The germline gives CDR1 SGHTA, CDR2 FQGNSA. V shed 2 bases and J shed 13 bases, with 12 bases lying between them. The chain's CDR3 is CASSLIRETQFF. DNA of the CDR3: TGTGCCAGCAGCTTAATACGGGAGACTCAGTTCTTC. Complete variable domain (other parts from reference TRBV7-2 and TRBJ2-1): GAGVSQSPSNKVTEKGKDVELRCDPISGHTALYWYRQSLGQGLEFLIYFQGNSAPDKSGLPSDRFSAERTGGSVSTLTIQRTQQEDSAVYLCASSLIRETQFFGPGTRLTVL.

The chain joins TRBV19 to TRBJ1-2, with a tentative D call TRBD1 (6 bases). V dropped 1 base and J dropped 4 bases, with 10 bases sitting between them. The CDR3 loop spans 14 amino acids. Germline values: CDR1 LNHDA, CDR2 SQIVND (reference sequence). For the CDR3, the DNA is TGTGCCAGTAGTATAGGGGGACAACTCTATGGCTACACCTTC. This codes for CASSIGGQLYGYTF.

V is TRBV15 and J is TRBJ1-5; 8 nucleotides match TRBD1. There are 15 residues in the CDR3. Per the germline V gene, CDR1 is LNHNV and CDR2 is YYDKDF (reference sequence). V lost 3 bases, J lost 6 bases, and 7 bases stayed unmatched. The CDR3 DNA is TGTGCCACCAGCAGGACAGGGGATAGTCTTCAGCCCCAGCATTTT. Amino acid sequence: CATSRTGDSLQPQHF.

The rearrangement joins TRBV5-5 to TRBJ1-2; TRBD1 might be the D (6 bases). From germline, CDR1 is SGHKS and CDR2 YYEKEE (reference sequence). V lost 0 bases to trimming and J lost 7 bases, with 10 bases between them. CDR3 size: 13 residues. CDR3 DNA sequence: TGTGCCAGCAGCTTGGGAGGGGGATCTGGCTACACCTTC. Translating it yields CASSLGGGSGYTF.

The gene calls are TRBV2 and TRBJ2-3; 9 bases map to TRBD2. This CDR3 contains 15 residues. The junction had 2 bases not matched to a gene; V was cut back by 0 bases and J by 4 bases. The germline gives CDR1 SNHLY, CDR2 FYNNEI. The CDR3 region is CASSEASGSSDTQYF. CDR3 bases: TGTGCCAGCAGTGAAGCTAGCGGGAGTTCAGATACGCAGTATTTT.

In this sample, this clone turned up once. This chain uses TRBV6-5 with TRBJ1-5; D not certain. V was pared by 0 bases and J by 4 bases, with 7 bases between. The CDR3 extends over 14 amino acids. CDR1 is MNHEY and CDR2 is SVGAGI in the germline V gene. The CDR3 DNA is TGTGCCAGCAGTTACTCTAGACAAAATCAGCCCCAGCATTTT. Amino acid sequence: CASSYSRQNQPQHF.

CDR3 sequence: CASGEGLNTGELFF. DNA of the CDR3: TGTGCCAGCGGGGAAGGGCTCAACACCGGGGAGCTGTTTTTT. The V and J genes are TRBV2 and TRBJ2-2; D is unresolved. Germline CDR1 and CDR2: SNHLY and FYNNEI. The CDR3 consists of 14 residues. Trimming cost V 8 bases and J 2 bases, with 12 bases left between them.

This chain connects TRBV19 to TRBJ1-2, with D possibly TRBD1 on 5 matching bases. Germline values: CDR1 LNHDA, CDR2 SQIVND (reference sequence). The CDR3 runs 13 residues. The V end lost 5 bases, the J end lost 8 bases, and 15 bases lay between the germline ends. In DNA form, the CDR3 reads TGTGCCAGTAGTGTTTACCCCAGGGCCGGCTACACCTTC. Its protein product is CASSVYPRAGYTF.

The chain is built from TRBV6-1 and TRBJ2-7; TRBD2 aligns across 8 bases. CDR1 and CDR2 (germline): MNHNS, SASEGT. Trimming cost V 8 bases and J 0 bases; bases outside gene matches: 3. This CDR3 is 13 amino acids long. The CDR3 spells CASVAGSSYEQYF. CDR3 in DNA: TGTGCCAGCGTAGCGGGAAGCTCCTACGAGCAGTACTTC.

The V call is TRBV5-1, the J call TRBJ2-7, with D perhaps matching TRBD2 (6 bases). V gave up 4 bases and J gave up 0 bases, with 14 bases separating them. This CDR3 is 15 amino acids long. From germline, CDR1 is SGHRS and CDR2 YFSETQ. The CDR3 sequence: CASSGRDFHSYEQYF. DNA for the CDR3: TGCGCCAGCAGCGGTAGGGACTTCCACTCCTACGAGCAGTACTTC. Supplemented by reference TRBV5-1 and TRBJ2-7, the full variable domain reads KAGVTQTPRYLIKTRGQQVTLSCSPISGHRSVSWYQQTPGQGLQFLFEYFSETQRNKGNFPGRFSGRQFSNSRSEMNVSTLELGDSALYLCASSGRDFHSYEQYFGPGTRLTVT.

The genes are TRBV7-9 and TRBJ2-1; D remains unclear. The germline CDR1 and CDR2 sequences are SEHNR and FQNEAQ (reference sequence). Between the trimmed V and J ends, which lost 8 bases and 4 bases, there was a span of 18 bases. This CDR3 region has 15 residues. CDR3 sequence: CASVMAVSAYNEQFF. The CDR3 coding sequence is TGTGCCAGCGTCATGGCGGTGAGCGCGTACAATGAGCAGTTCTTC. Drawing the rest from reference TRBV7-9 and TRBJ2-1, the complete variable domain is DTGVSQNPRHKITKRGQNVTFRCDPISEHNRLYWYRQTLGQGPEFLTYFQNEAQLEKSRLLSDRFSAERPKGSFSTLEIQRTEQGDSAMYLCASVMAVSAYNEQFFGPGTRLTVL.

V is TRBV6-5 and J is TRBJ2-7, with D perhaps TRBD2 (6 bases). Trimming cost V 5 bases and J 3 bases, with 14 bases left between them. Looked up from germline, CDR1 is MNHEY and CDR2 is SVGAGI. The CDR3 spans 14 residues. CDR3 bases: TGTGCCAGCAGTAAAGGACGGGGACTCTACGAGCAGTACTTC. Protein sequence: CASSKGRGLYEQYF.

The chain has TRBV2 and TRBJ2-7; 10 positions agree with TRBD1. Germline CDR1 and CDR2: SNHLY and FYNNEI. Trimming at V came to 9 bases and at J to 1 base, leaving 3 bases not matched to a gene. The CDR3 runs to 13 residues. CDR3 nucleotide sequence: TGTGCCAGAGGACAGGGGGATTCCTACGAGCAGTACTTC. Translated: CARGQGDSYEQYF.

This chain uses TRBV27 with TRBJ2-2; possible D gene TRBD2, 6 bases. V lost 6 bases, J lost 2 bases, and 19 bases lay in between. The germline CDR1 and CDR2 sequences are MNHEY and SMNVEV (reference sequence). The CDR3 length is 17 residues. The DNA for the CDR3 is TGTGCCAGCAGCCTTGGGACTTCCCCCTTCAACACCGGGGAGCTGTTTTTT. Its protein product is CASSLGTSPFNTGELFF.

This rearrangement joins TRBV19 to TRBJ1-5, with a weak D call TRBD1 (6 bases). This CDR3 comprises 15 residues. Germline CDR1 is LNHDA and CDR2 is SQIVND (reference sequence). V shed 4 bases and J shed 4 bases, with 14 bases lying between them. CDR3 in amino acids: CASSTSGETNQPQHF. The CDR3 DNA reads as TGTGCCAGTAGTACATCAGGGGAAACGAATCAGCCCCAGCATTTT.

V and J are TRBV7-3 and TRBJ2-6; D may be TRBD2 (5 bases). V was shortened by 8 bases and J by 1 base, with 12 bases between the two germline ends. Germline CDR1 reads SGHTA; CDR2 reads FQGTGA. This CDR3 region has 15 residues. The CDR3 sequence: CASAVTGSGANVLTF. Written as DNA, the CDR3 is TGTGCCAGCGCCGTAACGGGGTCTGGGGCCAACGTCCTGACTTTC.

The CDR3 DNA reads TGTGCCAGCAGCTTAGCGGTTGGAGTTTACGAGCAGTACTTC. Its protein is CASSLAVGVYEQYF. The rearrangement uses TRBV7-9 and TRBJ2-7, with D unresolved. Germline loops: CDR1 SEHNR, CDR2 FQNEAQ (reference sequence). The ends were cut back, 0 bases at V and 4 bases at J, with 10 bases in the middle. This CDR3 region has 14 residues.

The rearrangement links TRBV18 to TRBJ1-4; D might be TRBD1 (6 bases). V was cut by 5 bases and J by 5 bases, with 12 bases left in between. CDR1 and CDR2 from the germline V gene are KGHSH and LQKENI. The CDR3 loop spans 14 amino acids. CDR3 in amino acids: CASSSGVTNEKLFF. In DNA form, the CDR3 reads TGTGCCAGCTCATCAGGGGTAACGAATGAAAAACTGTTTTTT.